The T cell receptor beta chain under discussion was sequenced for a study of early stage breast cancer tumors. The overall study: Among roughly 12 ER+/PR+/HER2- tumors, eight were ductal, four lobular.

A note on this clone: As yet, its antigen is unknown.

The table came from immunoSEQ multiplex PCR; TCRdb's copy has only in-frame clones and leaves some out. This table has 50,000 to 75,000 clones, about 74% appearing once. Trimming cost V 4 bases and J 5 bases, with 10 bases left between them. This CDR3 is 13 amino acids long. Per the germline V gene, CDR1 is SGHRS and CDR2 is YFSETQ. Study observations and caveats: Most shared enriched TCRB sequences were commonly generated ones.

The V gene is TRBV5-1, the J gene TRBJ2-1; D might be TRBD1 (6 bases). This TCR was recovered from a person aged 25 to 39 with breast cancer. Sequenced input: blood. This CDR3 reads CASSRTGHNEQFF. The CDR3 nucleotides read TGCGCCAGCAGCCGAACAGGGCACAATGAGCAGTTCTTC.